This entry features one TCR beta chain sequence. What it recognizes is unknown. Authors' methods: After removing out-of-frame reads, 2,204,828 distinct TCRbeta sequences remained. TCRdb keeps only in-frame clones here, not all; method: immunoSEQ multiplex PCR. Clone size and the V and J calls come from that table; the DNA yielded D and trimming. The sample includes some 48,000 clones, around 82% seen only once; the top ten take 0.9% to 0.95%. The sort gate was single viable CD3+CD4+CD8-CD45RO+ cells for memory CD4+ T cells. The entry originates in a study of memory CD4+ T cells and cytomegalovirus serostatus. Study-level background: Healthy Belgian adult donors included about nine CMV-positive and some 24 CMV-negative people.

Study-level findings and limits: Each of approximately 61 CMV-associated TCRbeta sequences occurred in one to five individuals.

The sequence derives from an adult in good health and CMV-seronegative. The sample was memory CD4+ T cells from blood.

CDR3 DNA: TGTGCCAGCAGCTTATCCCAGGCCTCCGGGGCTGAAGCTTTCTTT. It translates to CASSLSQASGAEAFF. The chain combines TRBV7-9 with TRBJ1-1; D not certain. The CDR3 extends over 15 amino acids. CDR1 and CDR2 (germline): SEHNR, FQNEAQ (reference sequence). Deletions cut 2 bases from V and 6 bases from J, with 16 bases between.